This T cell receptor beta chain came from a study of early T cells in non-severe SARS-CoV-2 infection. Study context: Unpaired chains resulted from sequencing bulk RNA of unsorted whole blood.

This clonotype was seen repeatedly, ten times or more. TCRdb analysed the 5' RACE reads with MiXCR anew, one entry per CDR3 protein. The repertoire has 45,000 or so distinct CDR3 sequences, 4% to 4.5% of them found once; the top ten carry about 3%. The sequence derives from an adult who was a healthcare worker with PCR-confirmed SARS-CoV-2 infection or an uninfected control (not recorded which). The sequenced material came from whole blood.

CDR3: CASSLETNTGELFF. DNA of the CDR3: TGTGCCAGCAGCTTAGAAACGAACACCGGGGAGCTGTTTTTT. This chain uses TRBV7-6 with TRBJ2-2; unclear D gene. Trimming cost V 1 base and J 0 bases, with 3 bases left between them. Germline values: CDR1 SGHVS, CDR2 FNYEAQ. The CDR3 has 14 residues.